The T cell receptor (beta chain) under discussion was sequenced for a study of cytomegalovirus exposure and HLA in healthy donors. Overall study context: Caucasian-associated ancestry cluster membership applied to under 85% of 300 to 450 genotyped donors. General study findings and limits: Most subjects had HLA-A and HLA-B alleles reportedly predicted accurately by TCR beta sequences. Per a later analysis, 15,000 to 20,000 TCR beta sequences showed association with HLA alleles at 0.05 false discovery rate.

In the PCR, 60 Vbeta and 13 Jbeta primers were used. Authors' processing steps: The authors later counted about 80 million unique TCR beta chains, roughly 10 million of them shared. Clones were read by immunoSEQ multiplex PCR, and TCRdb kept only the in-frame ones, dropping some. The V and J calls and clone size were taken over from that table, and D and trimming were inferred from the DNA. The sample consists of about 94,000 clones, roughly three fifths of them appearing once. Trimming pared 0 bases from V and 8 bases from J, leaving 14 bases between. Germline CDR1 is SGHRS and CDR2 is YFSETQ. The CDR3 is 14 residues long. Worth noting for this clone: Its specificity is not known.

The chain has TRBV5-1 and TRBJ1-1, with D perhaps TRBD1 (6 bases). The clonotype originates from a young man in good health and CMV-seronegative. Sequenced input: PBMCs. The CDR3 spells CASSLEFSGTEAFF. CDR3 coding DNA: TGCGCCAGCAGCTTGGAATTTTCCGGGACAGAAGCTTTCTTT. Using reference TRBV5-1 and TRBJ1-1 for the parts outside the CDR3, the full variable domain is KAGVTQTPRYLIKTRGQQVTLSCSPISGHRSVSWYQQTPGQGLQFLFEYFSETQRNKGNFPGRFSGRQFSNSRSEMNVSTLELGDSALYLCASSLEFSGTEAFFGQGTRLTVV.